A single sample gave rise to the 13 T cell receptor beta chains below, sequenced in a study of early T cells in non-severe SARS-CoV-2 infection. MiXCR, applied by TCRdb to the 5' RACE reads, yields one record per CDR3 protein. The repertoire holds roughly 110,000 distinct CDR3 sequences, approximately 12% seen once, with about 8.1% in the top ten. Sequencing was performed on whole blood. The receptors shown here come from an adult who was a healthcare worker with PCR-confirmed SARS-CoV-2 infection or an uninfected control (not recorded which).

The table lists this clonotype with a few counts. The rearrangement joins TRBV2 to TRBJ2-5; D might be TRBD1 or TRBD2, each matching 5 bases. Germline CDR1 is SNHLY and CDR2 is FYNNEI. V was shortened by 8 bases and J by 0 bases, with 34 bases between the two germline ends. The CDR3 extends over 21 amino acids. CDR3 protein: CASQFLLKGENSNRYQETQYF. Here the CDR3 DNA reads TGTGCCAGCCAGTTTCTTCTGAAAGGGGAGAACTCAAACAGATACCAAGAGACCCAGTACTTC. Full variable domain (rest looked up from reference TRBV2 and TRBJ2-5): EPEVTQTPSHQVTQMGQEVILRCVPISNHLYFYWYRQILGQKVEFLVSFYNNEISEKSEIFDDQFSVERPDGSNFTLKIRSTKLEDSAMYFCASQFLLKGENSNRYQETQYFGPGTRLLVL.

In its sample, this clonotype was seen many times. The gene calls are TRBV20-1 and TRBJ2-5; 12 bases align to TRBD1. CDR1 is DFQATT, CDR2 SNEGSKA, per germline (reference sequence). The CDR3 covers 15 residues. The chain's CDR3 is CSPGQGAGGQETQYF. In nucleotides, the CDR3 is TGCAGCCCGGGACAGGGGGCGGGGGGGCAAGAGACCCAGTACTTC.

This clonotype was seen at least ten times. DNA of the CDR3: TGTGCCAGCAGTCCGATGTCGGGAGTCTACGAGCAGTACTTC. Protein: CASSPMSGVYEQYF. The chain uses TRBV28 and TRBJ2-7, with a weak D call TRBD2 (6 bases). CDR1 and CDR2 from the germline V gene are MDHEN and SYDVKM. V was cut by 5 bases and J by 3 bases, with 14 bases left in between. This CDR3 spans 14 amino acids.

This clonotype occurred many times. The V gene is TRBV10-2, the J gene TRBJ2-5; the D is unclear. The V end was cut by 7 bases, the J end by 3 bases, with 18 bases between. Germline assignment: CDR1 WSHSY and CDR2 SAAADI. The CDR3 is 15 amino acids. DNA of the CDR3: TGCGCCAGCACCTCGAACTGGGGATCAAAAGAGACCCAGTACTTC. Translated: CASTSNWGSKETQYF.

In this sample, this clonotype turned up a few times. The V call is TRBV3-1, the J call TRBJ2-7, with 7 bases fitting TRBD2. Looked up from germline, CDR1 is LGHDT and CDR2 is YNNKEL (reference sequence). The ends lost 0 bases at V and 0 bases at J; junction bases unmatched: 5. This CDR3 is 16 amino acids long. The CDR3 DNA reads TGTGCCAGCAGCCAAGATTTGAGCGGGACCTCCTACGAGCAGTACTTC. Protein sequence: CASSQDLSGTSYEQYF.

This clonotype was counted ten times or more. The rearrangement links TRBV15 to TRBJ2-1; D gene ambiguous. There are 16 residues in the CDR3. Germline CDR1 is LNHNV and CDR2 is YYDKDF (reference sequence). V was pared by 2 bases and J by 2 bases, with 13 bases between. CDR3 bases: TGTGCCACCAGCAGACACTCGTATACTCCCTACAATGAGCAGTTCTTC. Amino acids: CATSRHSYTPYNEQFF.

This clonotype was detected ten times or more. The chain employs TRBV6-1 and TRBJ2-4; D call uncertain. With 3 bases removed from V and 2 bases from J, the gap between germline ends came to 14 bases. CDR3 size: 16 residues. The germline V gene encodes CDR1 MNHNS and CDR2 SASEGT. The CDR3: CASSESSGLSKNIQYF. The CDR3 DNA sequence: TGTGCCAGCAGTGAGTCATCGGGTCTCTCCAAAAACATTCAGTACTTC.

This clonotype was seen only a few times. The rearrangement uses TRBV28 and TRBJ1-1; possibly TRBD1 for D (5 bases). V lost 5 bases to trimming and J lost 8 bases, with 12 bases between them. The CDR3 length is 12 residues. Germline lookup yields CDR1 MDHEN and CDR2 SYDVKM. The CDR3 sequence: CASSQRQYEAFF. As DNA, the CDR3 is TGTGCCAGCAGTCAAAGACAGTACGAAGCTTTCTTT.

This clonotype was counted between two and nine times. The chain joins TRBV5-1 to TRBJ2-7; 8 bases match TRBD2. The V gene end was trimmed by 4 bases and the J gene end by 4 bases; junction bases not matched to a gene: 13. The CDR3 contains 16 residues. Germline assignment: CDR1 SGHRS and CDR2 YFSETQ. CDR3 protein: CASSPEGTRFPYEQYF. Written as DNA, the CDR3 is TGCGCCAGCAGCCCGGAGGGGACTAGGTTCCCTTACGAGCAGTACTTC.

The chain employs TRBV28 and TRBJ2-7; 7 nucleotides align to TRBD1. The length of the CDR3 is 16 residues. Germline V CDR1 and CDR2: MDHEN, SYDVKM. Germline trimming cut 2 bases from V and 2 bases from J; bases unmatched to any gene: 9. The CDR3 region has the DNA TGTGCCAGCAGTTTAGCCGGCGTGGGACAGCCCTACGAGCAGTACTTC. Translated, it gives CASSLAGVGQPYEQYF.

This clonotype was counted ten times or more. The rearrangement uses TRBV20-1 and TRBJ2-4; 10 bases agree with TRBD2. This CDR3 has 17 amino acids. Unmatched junction bases numbered 12, after V lost 6 bases and J lost 1 base. Per germline, CDR1 DFQATT and CDR2 SNEGSKA (reference sequence). CDR3 bases: TGCAGTGCCAACAGCCTAGCGGGAGCGGGGGCCAAAAACATTCAGTACTTC. It yields the protein CSANSLAGAGAKNIQYF.

This clonotype was found many times. The V and J genes are TRBV29-1 and TRBJ1-4, with D unresolved. In germline, CDR1 is SQVTM, CDR2 ANQGSEA. Trimming removed 4 bases at V and 0 bases at J, with 6 bases between. The CDR3 covers 13 residues. The CDR3, as DNA: TGCAGCGTTGTTTTTGCAACTAATGAAAAACTGTTTTTT. It specifies CSVVFATNEKLFF. The full variable domain, with the rest looked up from reference TRBV29-1 and TRBJ1-4, is SAVISQKPSRDICQRGTSLTIQCQVDSQVTMMFWYRQQPGQSLTLIATANQGSEATYESGFVIDKFPISRPNLTFSTLTVSNMSPEDSSIYLCSVVFATNEKLFFGSGTQLSVL.

This clonotype was recorded many times. The V and J genes are TRBV29-1 and TRBJ1-1; D gene ambiguous. The CDR3 has 13 residues. Germline V CDR1 and CDR2: SQVTM, ANQGSEA. Trimming took off 3 bases at V and 0 bases at J, with 8 bases between the two ends. The CDR3 region is CSVDSNMNTEAFF. The CDR3 nucleotides read TGCAGCGTTGACAGCAACATGAACACTGAAGCTTTCTTT.